The rows below give T cell receptor beta chains drawn from one sample of a study of blood T cell repertoires in COVID-19. Sequencing was performed with immunoSEQ multiplex PCR; in TCRdb, only in-frame clones are kept and a portion is missing. This repertoire shows about 410,000 clones, around 89% found once; its top ten account for about 1.6%. The sample consisted of peripheral blood. The receptors were sampled from a woman in her thirties or forties with COVID-19, enrolled during active disease. Both conserved end residues are part of each CDR3. A D gene is named only where the DNA matches it firmly. Some rows mark clone size as missing; the rest say once, few, many or name a class of expanded clone.

j_call	d_call	clone_size	v_call	cdr3_aa	cdr3_nt
TRBJ2-7	NA	NA	TRBV28	CASSYRDLGSEQYF	TGTGCCAGCAGTTATCGGGACTTGGGGTCTGAGCAGTACTTC
TRBJ2-1	NA	NA	TRBV7-3	CASSPDKFGNNEQFF	TGTGCCAGCAGCCCTGACAAGTTCGGTAACAATGAGCAGTTCTTC
TRBJ1-2	NA	NA	TRBV30	CAWSPFYGYTF	TGTGCCTGGAGTCCGTTCTATGGCTACACCTTC
TRBJ1-6	TRBD1	NA	TRBV9	CASSPAGDRPTTYYNSPLHF	TGTGCCAGCAGCCCAGCTGGGGACAGACCTACTACTTACTATAATTCACCCCTCCACTTT
TRBJ1-2	NA	NA	TRBV7-9	CASSLEAGRDGYTF	TGTGCCAGCAGCCTGGAGGCGGGGAGGGACGGCTACACCTTC
TRBJ2-2	NA	NA	TRBV19	CATRGRAGGPSGGGELFF	TGTGCCACCAGGGGGAGGGCAGGGGGCCCCTCAGGAGGCGGGGAGCTGTTTTTT
TRBJ2-2	TRBD1	NA	TRBV28	CASRRTGDTGELFF	TGTGCCAGCAGGCGAACAGGGGATACCGGGGAGCTGTTTTTT
TRBJ1-2	NA	once	TRBV5-1	CASSPLVPGPNYGYTF	TGCGCCAGCAGCCCCCTGGTTCCAGGCCCTAACTATGGCTACACCTTC
TRBJ1-5	NA	NA	TRBV7-2	CASSLVGGGLSNQPQHF	TGTGCCAGCAGCTTAGTAGGTGGAGGTCTTAGCAATCAGCCCCAGCATTTT
TRBJ2-1	TRBD2	NA	TRBV18	CASSPGPGTSGKQFF	TGTGCCAGCTCACCCGGCCCCGGGACTAGCGGAAAGCAGTTCTTC
TRBJ1-2	NA	NA	TRBV6-5	CASSYTGTGSYGYTF	TGTGCCAGCAGTTACACGGGAACAGGGTCCTATGGCTACACCTTC
TRBJ2-2	TRBD2	NA	TRBV7-9	CASSPHGLAGEPAFF	TGTGCCAGCAGCCCCCACGGACTAGCGGGGGAACCCGCTTTTTTT
TRBJ1-6	NA	NA	TRBV20-1	CSASPGVRVSPLHF	TGCAGTGCCAGTCCAGGGGTTAGGGTTTCACCCCTCCACTTT
TRBJ1-1	TRBD1	NA	TRBV9	CASSVAGGMNTEAFF	TGTGCCAGCAGCGTAGCAGGGGGCATGAACACTGAAGCTTTCTTT
TRBJ2-7	NA	NA	TRBV7-8	CASSFSHRQLSSYEQYF	TGTGCCAGCAGCTTTAGTCATCGACAGTTAAGCTCCTACGAGCAGTACTTC
TRBJ2-7	TRBD2	once	TRBV27	CASSLLGSGSIYEQYF	TGTGCCAGCAGTTTATTAGGCAGCGGGAGTATCTACGAGCAGTACTTC
TRBJ2-1	NA	NA	TRBV27	CASSFQTVATSPNEQFF	TGTGCCAGCAGTTTCCAGACAGTCGCCACCTCCCCCAATGAGCAGTTCTTC
TRBJ1-1	NA	NA	TRBV27	CASKGINTEAFF	TGTGCCAGCAAGGGGATAAACACTGAAGCTTTCTTT
TRBJ2-2	TRBD2	once	TRBV7-2	CASSSGTSGHLGFTGELFF	TGTGCCAGCAGCTCCGGGACTAGCGGCCACCTTGGTTTCACCGGGGAGCTGTTTTTT
TRBJ1-2	NA	NA	TRBV5-6	CASRPYRVNYGYTF	TGTGCCAGCAGACCGTACAGGGTAAACTATGGCTACACCTTC
TRBJ1-1	TRBD1	NA	TRBV7-2	CASSGQGFGTEAFF	TGTGCCAGCAGCGGACAGGGGTTTGGCACTGAAGCTTTCTTT
TRBJ2-3	TRBD2	NA	TRBV28	CASSRGSPLGDTQYF	TGTGCCAGCAGTCGCGGGAGCCCTCTGGGAGATACGCAGTATTTT
TRBJ1-5	NA	NA	TRBV7-2	CASSSTGRGQPQHF	TGTGCCAGCAGCTCCACAGGGAGGGGGCAGCCCCAGCATTTT
TRBJ1-5	NA	NA	TRBV19	CASSISLQGGRQPQHF	TGTGCCAGTAGTATCTCATTACAGGGCGGACGTCAGCCCCAGCATTTT
TRBJ2-2	NA	NA	TRBV6-4	CASSDGTNTGELFF	TGTGCCAGCAGTGACGGGACAAACACCGGGGAGCTGTTTTTT
TRBJ1-3	NA	NA	TRBV19	CLEAEKRNTIYF	TGCTTGGAGGCTGAAAAGCGCAACACCATATATTTT
TRBJ1-5	NA	NA	TRBV24-1	CATSGGQNQPQHF	TGTGCCACCAGTGGGGGGCAAAATCAGCCCCAGCATTTT
TRBJ2-4	NA	NA	TRBV7-8	CASSLRRGLAKNIQYF	TGTGCCAGCAGCTTAAGGAGGGGGCTAGCCAAAAACATTCAGTACTTC
TRBJ2-7	NA	NA	TRBV11-2	CASSLSPAGSYEQYF	TGTGCCAGCAGCTTATCCCCTGCAGGTTCCTACGAGCAGTACTTC
TRBJ1-4	NA	NA	TRBV30	CAWNFRGSEKLFF	TGTGCCTGGAACTTCCGGGGTAGCGAAAAACTGTTTTTT
TRBJ2-7	TRBD2	NA	TRBV28	CASTGTSGSYEQYF	TGTGCCAGCACCGGGACTAGTGGATCCTACGAGCAGTACTTC
TRBJ1-6	TRBD1	NA	TRBV6-2/TRBV6-3	CASSYPVGGTGINLHF	TGTGCCAGCAGTTACCCGGTTGGAGGGACAGGCATTAACCTCCACTTT
TRBJ1-1	NA	NA	TRBV3-1/TRBV3-2	CASRQGEANTEAFF	TGTGCCAGCAGACAGGGCGAAGCAAACACTGAAGCTTTCTTT
TRBJ2-7	NA	NA	TRBV6-5	CASSYGEVLSYEQYF	TGTGCCAGCAGTTACGGAGAGGTCCTCTCCTACGAGCAGTACTTC
TRBJ2-2	TRBD2	once	TRBV14	CASSILAGTGELFF	TGTGCCAGCAGCATACTAGCGGGAACCGGGGAGCTGTTTTTT
TRBJ2-5	TRBD2	NA	TRBV14	CASSQVAGQETQYF	TGTGCCAGCAGCCAAGTAGCGGGACAAGAGACCCAGTACTTC
TRBJ1-5	NA	NA	TRBV28	CASSDNYAGEYSNQPQHF	TGTGCCAGCAGCGACAATTACGCAGGGGAGTATAGCAATCAGCCCCAGCATTTT
TRBJ1-5	NA	NA	TRBV19	CASSVRSGRINQPQHF	TGTGCCAGTAGTGTTCGATCGGGTAGAATCAATCAGCCCCAGCATTTT
TRBJ1-2	NA	NA	TRBV7-2	CASSLAPPLGYF	TGTGCCAGCAGCTTAGCGCCCCCTCTGGGCTACTTC
TRBJ1-1	NA	few	TRBV7-2	CASSSQGSTEAFF	TGTGCCAGCAGCTCTCAGGGGAGTACTGAAGCTTTCTTT